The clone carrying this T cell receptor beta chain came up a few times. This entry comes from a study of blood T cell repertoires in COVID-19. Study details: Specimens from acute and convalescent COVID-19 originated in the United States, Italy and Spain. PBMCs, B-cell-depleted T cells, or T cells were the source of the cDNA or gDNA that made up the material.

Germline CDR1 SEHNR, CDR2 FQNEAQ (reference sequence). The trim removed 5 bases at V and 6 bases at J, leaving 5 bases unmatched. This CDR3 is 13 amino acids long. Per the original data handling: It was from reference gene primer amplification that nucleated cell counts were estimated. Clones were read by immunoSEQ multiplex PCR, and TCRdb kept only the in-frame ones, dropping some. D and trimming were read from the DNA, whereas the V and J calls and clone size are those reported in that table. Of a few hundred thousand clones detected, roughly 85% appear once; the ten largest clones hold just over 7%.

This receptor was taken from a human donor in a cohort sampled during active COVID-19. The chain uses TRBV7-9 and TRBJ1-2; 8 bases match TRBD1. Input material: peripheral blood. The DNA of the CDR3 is TGTGCCAGCAGCGGACAGGGCAGGAATGGCTACACCTTC. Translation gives CASSGQGRNGYTF. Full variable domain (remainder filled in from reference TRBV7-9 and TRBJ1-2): DTGVSQNPRHKITKRGQNVTFRCDPISEHNRLYWYRQTLGQGPEFLTYFQNEAQLEKSRLLSDRFSAERPKGSFSTLEIQRTEQGDSAMYLCASSGQGRNGYTFGSGTRLTVV.